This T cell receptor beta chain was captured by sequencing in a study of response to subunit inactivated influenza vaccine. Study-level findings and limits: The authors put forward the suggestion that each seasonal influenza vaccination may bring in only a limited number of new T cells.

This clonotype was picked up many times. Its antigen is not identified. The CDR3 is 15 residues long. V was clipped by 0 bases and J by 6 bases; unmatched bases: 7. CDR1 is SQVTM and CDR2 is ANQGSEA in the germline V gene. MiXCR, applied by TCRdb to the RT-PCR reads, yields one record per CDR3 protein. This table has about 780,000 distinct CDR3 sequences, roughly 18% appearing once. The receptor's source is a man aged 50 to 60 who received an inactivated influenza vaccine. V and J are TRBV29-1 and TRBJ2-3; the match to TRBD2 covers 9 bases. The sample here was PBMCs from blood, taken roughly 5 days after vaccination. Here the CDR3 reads CSVEDRGTSGDTQYF. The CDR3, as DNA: TGCAGCGTTGAAGATCGAGGTACTAGCGGGGATACGCAGTATTTT.